This is a list of T cell receptor beta chains from one sample in a study of PD-1 blockade in classical Hodgkin lymphoma. Produced via immunoSEQ multiplex PCR; TCRdb's table is partial and in-frame only. The repertoire holds 130,000 to 150,000 clones, less than 80% seen once, with about 9.3% in the top ten. This material consisted of peripheral blood mononuclear cells (PBMCs), taken before the second cycle of nivolumab. The receptors were gathered from a human donor with classical Hodgkin lymphoma. Both conserved end residues are part of each CDR3. Each record gives: D gene, clone size, V gene, J gene, CDR3 protein, CDR3 DNA. D genes are given only for firm matches. Size is omitted from some rows. Given values are once, few, many or a class for expanded clones.

>TRBD1|.|TRBV11-2|TRBJ2-7
CASSPGQGGSYEQYF
TGTGCCAGCAGCCCCGGACAGGGAGGTTCCTACGAGCAGTACTTC
>TRBD1|.|TRBV9|TRBJ1-2
CASSAPTPDRVYGYTF
TGTGCCAGCAGCGCCCCTACCCCAGACAGGGTCTATGGCTACACCTTC
>.|.|TRBV27|TRBJ1-4
CASKGRGNEKLFF
TGTGCCAGCAAGGGGCGGGGTAATGAAAAACTGTTTTTT
>TRBD1|.|TRBV25-1|TRBJ2-1
CASRGVGQGAHEQFF
TGTGCCAGCAGAGGGGTTGGGCAGGGGGCTCATGAGCAGTTCTTC
>TRBD2|.|TRBV18|TRBJ2-3
CASSEGTSGTDTQYF
TGTGCCAGCTCAGAGGGAACTAGCGGCACAGATACGCAGTATTTT
>.|.|TRBV19|TRBJ2-5
CASSIGLQETQYF
TGTGCCAGTAGCATCGGGCTGCAAGAGACCCAGTACTTC
>.|.|TRBV27|TRBJ1-4
CASRPRGGREKLFF
TGTGCCAGCAGGCCTAGGGGGGGCCGGGAAAAACTGTTTTTT
>TRBD2|.|TRBV7-2|TRBJ2-5
CASSLSGGLIGETQYF
TGTGCCAGCAGCTTGTCCGGGGGGTTGATTGGAGAGACCCAGTACTTC
>.|.|TRBV6-6|TRBJ2-2
CASSGGDTGELFF
TGTGCCAGCTCCGGGGGCGACACCGGGGAGCTGTTTTTT
>TRBD2|many|TRBV9|TRBJ2-2
CASSDYWDYSNTGELFF
TGTGCCAGCAGCGACTATTGGGACTATAGTAACACCGGGGAGCTGTTTTTT
>.|once|TRBV4-3|TRBJ2-4
CASSQDRLNIQYF
TGCGCCAGCAGCCAAGATAGGCTCAACATTCAGTACTTC
>.|.|TRBV19|TRBJ2-5
CASSPRQRETQYF
TGTGCCAGTAGTCCCCGACAGAGGGAGACCCAGTACTTC
>.|.|TRBV19|TRBJ1-2
CASNRIGEYYGYTF
TGTGCCAGTAATCGGATAGGGGAGTACTATGGCTACACCTTC
>.|.|TRBV6-5|TRBJ1-1
CASSYRGTNTEAFF
TGTGCCAGCAGTTACAGGGGTACCAACACTGAAGCTTTCTTT
>.|few|TRBV6-5|TRBJ2-7
CASSEAYGYEQYF
TGTGCCAGCAGTGAAGCCTATGGCTACGAGCAGTACTTC
>.|.|TRBV27|TRBJ2-2
CASSPLRGRSTGELFF
TGTGCCAGCAGTCCACTCAGGGGCAGGAGTACCGGGGAGCTGTTTTTT
>.|.|TRBV9|TRBJ2-6
CASSVGTGANVLTF
TGTGCCAGCAGCGTGGGAACTGGGGCCAACGTCCTGACTTTC
>TRBD1|.|TRBV5-4|TRBJ1-2
CASRGDREVWDYGYTF
TGTGCCAGCAGGGGGGACAGGGAAGTATGGGACTATGGCTACACCTTC
>TRBD1|.|TRBV6-5|TRBJ1-2
CASSRTGVADGYTF
TGTGCCAGCAGTCGAACAGGGGTGGCGGATGGCTACACCTTC
>TRBD1|.|TRBV4-3|TRBJ2-3
CASSQDEGASGNTQYF
TGCGCCAGCAGCCAAGACGAGGGGGCAAGTGGAAATACGCAGTATTTT
>TRBD1|.|TRBV19|TRBJ1-2
CASSGQVANYGYTF
TGTGCCAGTAGTGGACAGGTAGCTAACTATGGCTACACCTTC
>.|.|TRBV6-1|TRBJ2-7
CASSEEGGGAAGVYEQYF
TGTGCCAGCAGTGAAGAAGGGGGGGGCGCGGCGGGAGTCTACGAGCAGTACTTC
>.|.|TRBV11-1|TRBJ2-7
CASSSDRTSGGEQYF
TGTGCCAGCAGCTCGGACAGGACATCGGGGGGCGAGCAGTACTTC
>TRBD2|.|TRBV6-1|TRBJ2-7
CASSEALLAGYEQYF
TGTGCCAGCAGTGAAGCGCTGTTAGCGGGCTACGAGCAGTACTTC
>TRBD1|once|TRBV6-5|TRBJ1-2
CASSSIRGTGSYGYTF
TGTGCCAGCAGTTCCATCAGGGGGACAGGGTCATATGGCTACACCTTC
>.|.|TRBV5-1|TRBJ1-6
CASSWKGTPRGNSPLHF
TGCGCCAGCAGCTGGAAGGGGACACCAAGGGGAAATTCACCCCTCCACTTT
>.|.|TRBV18|TRBJ2-5
CASSPSGAETQYF
TGTGCCAGCTCACCCTCAGGGGCAGAGACCCAGTACTTC